One sample yielded the 5 T cell receptor beta chains listed below, sequenced in a study of CD8 T cells in ankylosing spondylitis. TCRdb reprocessed the 5' RACE reads with MiXCR, giving one entry per CDR3 protein. The sample has some 200,000 distinct CDR3 sequences; roughly 13% are singletons. The source material was blood, either unsorted or a sorted T cell fraction (not recorded which). These TCRs come from a male donor with ankylosing spondylitis or in good health (not recorded which).

The CDR3 DNA sequence: TGCAGTGCTAGGGCGCTAGCGAGGGAGACCCAGTACTTC. Protein sequence: CSARALARETQYF. The chain couples TRBV20-1 to TRBJ2-5; perhaps TRBD2 as D (6 bases). CDR3 length: 13 amino acids. V lost 3 bases, J lost 5 bases, and 13 bases lay in between. CDR1 is DFQATT and CDR2 is SNEGSKA in the germline V gene (reference sequence).

This clonotype was detected only a few times. The gene calls are TRBV7-9 and TRBJ2-7; possibly TRBD2 for D (6 bases). Germline V gene data show CDR1 as SEHNR and CDR2 as FQNEAQ (reference sequence). The germline V and J ends were trimmed by 1 base and 0 bases, with 13 bases remaining between them. The CDR3 consists of 16 residues. CDR3 bases: TGTGCCAGCAGCTTAGGCGGGACTGGGAGCTCCTACGAGCAGTACTTC. Translating it yields CASSLGGTGSSYEQYF. Filled out from reference TRBV7-9 and TRBJ2-7, the complete variable domain reads DTGVSQNPRHKITKRGQNVTFRCDPISEHNRLYWYRQTLGQGPEFLTYFQNEAQLEKSRLLSDRFSAERPKGSFSTLEIQRTEQGDSAMYLCASSLGGTGSSYEQYFGPGTRLTVT.

The rearrangement uses TRBV19 and TRBJ2-7; D uncertain. Germline assignment: CDR1 LNHDA and CDR2 SQIVND (reference sequence). The CDR3 consists of 14 residues. V was trimmed by 7 bases and J by 3 bases, leaving 16 bases between them. In DNA form, the CDR3 reads TGTGCCAGTATTTCCCCCTGGGGATACTACGAGCAGTACTTC. Its protein is CASISPWGYYEQYF.

The chain uses TRBV20-1 and TRBJ2-3; the match to TRBD2 covers 8 bases. CDR1 is DFQATT, CDR2 SNEGSKA, per germline (reference sequence). CDR3 length: 17 residues. J gave up 3 bases and V 0 bases, and 11 bases lay outside the gene matches. In DNA form, the CDR3 reads TGCAGTGCTAGAGACACGGGAGGGCCGAGTAGGACAGATACGCAGTATTTT. Residues: CSARDTGGPSRTDTQYF.

A few counts support this clonotype. The J gene is TRBJ2-1, the V gene TRBV5-5; possibly TRBD2 for D (6 bases). Germline lookup yields CDR1 SGHKS and CDR2 YYEKEE (reference sequence). V was cut by 7 bases and J by 1 base, with 12 bases left in between. This CDR3 is built from 14 residues. The CDR3 sequence is CASSHGGSYNEQFF. DNA for the CDR3: TGTGCCAGCTCCCATGGGGGGTCCTACAATGAGCAGTTCTTC. Variable domain in full (rest from reference TRBV5-5 and TRBJ2-1): DAGVTQSPTHLIKTRGQQVTLRCSPISGHKSVSWYQQVLGQGPQFIFQYYEKEERGRGNFPDRFSARQFPNYSSELNVNALLLGDSALYLCASSHGGSYNEQFFGPGTRLTVL.